This T cell receptor (beta chain) was profiled in a study of shared clonotypes between healthy human individuals. Trimming took 6 bases from V and 4 from J, leaving 16 bases between them. The length of the CDR3 is 15 residues. CDR1 MNHNS and CDR2 SASEGT come from the germline V gene. The protocol was immunoSEQ multiplex PCR, while the TCRdb copy is restricted to in-frame clones and leaves out a portion. The sample yields about 2.4 million clones, roughly 93% seen once. The material sequenced was naive CD4+ T cells from PBMCs. Subset of the sample: CD45RA+ positively selected. The TCR sequence derives from a man aged 18 to 29 in good health. Some clones in this sample may be carry-over from other donors' samples. The rearrangement joins TRBV6-1 to TRBJ1-5; perhaps TRBD1 as D (5 bases). The chain's CDR3 is CASRRGDQYNQPQHF. The DNA for the CDR3 is TGTGCCAGCAGGAGGGGTGACCAATATAATCAGCCCCAGCATTTT.